These T cell receptor beta chains were read from a single sample in a study of type 1 regulatory T cells. Each CDR3 protein is one row after TCRdb ran MiXCR on the reads. The repertoire holds 11,000 to 15,000 distinct CDR3 sequences, with roughly 15% as singletons. Their antigens remain unidentified. Sequencing used cultured T cells, either the whole culture or a sorted T cell fraction (not recorded which). Every receptor here comes from a human donor in good health. Each CDR3 is given with its conserved first and last residue. A D gene is named only where the DNA matches it firmly. Clone size is stated in some rows and not others, as once, few, many or a class when expanded.

d_gene	abundance	v_gene	j_gene	CDR3nt	CDR3aa
-	-	TRBV24-1	TRBJ2-3	TGTGCCACCAGTGATATGAACACAGATACGCAGTATTTT	CATSDMNTDTQYF
TRBD1	few	TRBV12-3/TRBV12-4	TRBJ2-3	TGTGCCAGCAGTTTCTCCCAGGGGGCAGGGATTTTAGCCACAGATACGCAGTATTTT	CASSFSQGAGILATDTQYF
-	many	TRBV9	TRBJ1-1	TGTGCCAGCAGCGTAGTGGCAGCCTGGGCCCCGGAGGCTTTCTTT	CASSVVAAWAPEAFF
-	-	TRBV10-3	TRBJ1-1	TGTGCCATCAGTGAGCGTGGAGGGGGAAACACTGAAGCTTTCTTT	CAISERGGGNTEAFF
-	many	TRBV7-2	TRBJ2-3	TGTGCCAGCAGCTTCCGCCGGGATACGCAGTATTTT	CASSFRRDTQYF
-	once	TRBV27	TRBJ1-1	TGTGCCAGCAATGGACAGCTGAACACTGAAGCTTTCTTT	CASNGQLNTEAFF
TRBD1	many	TRBV7-8	TRBJ2-2	TGTGCCAGCAGATATGGGACAGCCAGTTCGACCGGGGAGCTGTTTTTT	CASRYGTASSTGELFF
TRBD1	many	TRBV7-9	TRBJ1-5	TGTGCCAGCAGCTTAGTGAGTCAGGGGGGTAAGGGCAATCAGCCCCAGCATTTT	CASSLVSQGGKGNQPQHF
-	few	TRBV28	TRBJ2-1	TGTGCCAGCCTGGGGCGGGCCAACAATGAGCAGTTCTTC	CASLGRANNEQFF
-	medium-sized	TRBV30	TRBJ2-3	TGTGCCTGGAGTCCGTCCACAGATACGCAGTATTTT	CAWSPSTDTQYF
TRBD1	many	TRBV3-1	TRBJ1-4	TGTGCCAGCAGCCAGGACAGGAGTAATGAAAAACTGTTTTTT	CASSQDRSNEKLFF
TRBD2	many	TRBV7-3	TRBJ2-1	TGTGCCAGCAGCCCCGGGTGGGGGGGGGATGAGCAGTTCTTC	CASSPGWGGDEQFF
-	-	TRBV20-1	TRBJ2-1	TGCAGTGCGCCCCGGGACGGGTACAATGAGCAGTTCTTC	CSAPRDGYNEQFF
-	many	TRBV21-1	TRBJ2-3	TGTGCCAGCAGCAAAGGACTAGCGGGAGATATCGCAGATACGCAGTATTTT	CASSKGLAGDIADTQYF
-	many	TRBV7-9	TRBJ1-4	TGTGCCAGCAGCTCCTCTACCGGGTTGGAAAAACTGTTTTTT	CASSSSTGLEKLFF
-	-	TRBV19	TRBJ1-2	TGTGCCAGTAGGTGGCACGGGCGCCACTATGGCTACACCTTC	CASRWHGRHYGYTF
-	many	TRBV7-2	TRBJ1-5	TGTGCCAGCAGCTTAGGTTGGAATCAGCCCCAGCATTTT	CASSLGWNQPQHF
-	medium-sized	TRBV12-3/TRBV12-4	TRBJ1-2	TGTGCCAGCAGCTCTAAGGGACCAAGAGGCTATGGCTACACCTTC	CASSSKGPRGYGYTF
-	-	TRBV28	TRBJ1-5	TGTGCCAGCAGGGGGGGGGTAGTTCAGCCCCAGCATTTT	CASRGGVVQPQHF
TRBD1	-	TRBV5-1	TRBJ2-6	TGCGCCAGCAGCTTGGGAGGACAGGGATTTTCTGGGGCCAACGTCCTGACTTTC	CASSLGGQGFSGANVLTF